A single sample gave rise to the 6 T cell receptor beta chains below, sequenced in a study of glioma-infiltrating T cells. TCR alpha and beta CDR3 regions were amplified from RNA using iRepertoire nested multiplex PCR. TCRdb analysed the multiplex PCR reads with MiXCR anew, one entry per CDR3 protein. The sample lists more than 350,000 distinct CDR3 sequences, around 38% occurring once. Sample: glioma tissue, nonneoplastic brain tissue, or PBMCs (not recorded which). The receptors originated from a human donor with low-grade glioma or glioblastoma, undergoing nonglioma brain surgery, or in good health (not recorded which).

The chain combines TRBV20-1 with TRBJ2-2; D remains unclear. The CDR3 length is 14 residues. In germline, CDR1 is DFQATT, CDR2 SNEGSKA (reference sequence). V shed 8 bases and J shed 1 base, with 14 bases lying between them. CDR3 coding DNA: TGCAGTCCCCTGGGAACAGAGAACACCGGGGAGCTGTTTTTT. This encodes CSPLGTENTGELFF.

The chain couples TRBV6-6 to TRBJ2-2, with TRBD2 matching over 11 bases. The V and J ends lost 2 bases and 1 base, in that order; junction bases with no gene match: 0. The germline gives CDR1 MNHNY, CDR2 SVGAGI (reference sequence). The CDR3 loop spans 16 amino acids. The DNA for the CDR3 is TGTGCCAGCAGTTACGGGACTAGCGGGAACACCGGGGAGCTGTTTTTT. It yields the protein CASSYGTSGNTGELFF.

In this sample, this clonotype turned up a few times. V gene TRBV6-6 combines with J gene TRBJ1-3; perhaps TRBD1 as D (5 bases). From germline, CDR1 is MNHNY and CDR2 SVGAGI (reference sequence). V gave up 0 bases and J gave up 0 bases, with 18 bases separating them. This CDR3 has 19 amino acids. CDR3 in DNA: TGTGCCAGCAGTTACTCCTCTCCCACCCTGGGGGTCTCTGGAAACACCATATATTTT. Its translation is CASSYSSPTLGVSGNTIYF.

The chain combines TRBV6-1 with TRBJ2-7; TRBD2 agrees at 8 bases. This CDR3 has 12 amino acids. Germline assignment: CDR1 MNHNS and CDR2 SASEGT. The DNA for the CDR3 is TGTTCCCGACTAGCGAGAACCTACGAGCAGTACTTC. Protein sequence: CSRLARTYEQYF.

A note on this clonotype: A much larger clone differs by one base, so this may be a read error. The chain uses TRBV25-1 and TRBJ2-1; D uncertain. Trimming removed 1 base at V and 5 bases at J, with 12 bases between. Germline V gene sequence: CDR1 MGHDK, CDR2 SYGVNS. This CDR3 is 15 amino acids long. DNA of the CDR3: TGTGCCAGCAGTGAATCTTCGGCAGTGGACAATGAGCAGTTCTTC. It yields the protein CASSESSAVDNEQFF.

This clonotype showed up many times. J is TRBJ2-7 and V is TRBV7-9, with TRBD2 identical over 12 bases. Looked up from germline, CDR1 is SEHNR and CDR2 is FQNEAQ (reference sequence). V shed 5 bases and J 0 bases; nucleotides not matched to a gene: 8. The CDR3 runs 17 residues. The CDR3 DNA follows: TGTGCCAGCAGCCGCGGCGGGACTAGCGGGTACTCCTACGAGCAGTACTTC. Translating it yields CASSRGGTSGYSYEQYF.